These T cell receptor beta chains were read from a single sample in a study of response to subunit inactivated influenza vaccine. MiXCR was run by TCRdb on the RT-PCR reads, yielding one entry per CDR3 protein. The table includes 450,000 to 500,000 distinct CDR3 sequences, about 10% detected once. The specimen was PBMCs from blood, collected 40 to 50 days after vaccination. These receptors were collected from a man aged 50-59 years who received an inactivated influenza vaccine. CDR3s include the opening cysteine and the closing phenylalanine or tryptophan. A D gene is named only where the DNA matches it firmly. The size field is filled for only some rows; it gives once, few, many or a size class.

len,j_gene,d_gene,abundance,v_gene,CDR3aa,CDR3nt
14,TRBJ2-2,NA,few,TRBV6-2/TRBV6-3,CASKVATNTGELFF,TGTGCCAGCAAAGTAGCGACGAACACCGGGGAGCTGTTTTTT
15,TRBJ2-1,TRBD2,few,TRBV2,CASSETTSGRDEQFF,TGTGCCAGCAGTGAGACAACTAGCGGGAGAGATGAGCAGTTCTTC
14,TRBJ2-2,NA,NA,TRBV3-1,CASSYTTFTGELFF,TGTGCCAGCAGCTACACTACTTTCACCGGGGAGCTGTTTTTT
14,TRBJ2-3,NA,many,TRBV6-5,CASSSRGAGDTQYF,TGTGCCAGCAGTTCCCGGGGGGCCGGAGATACGCAGTATTTT
15,TRBJ2-1,TRBD2,few,TRBV9,CASSVAGGKYNEQFF,TGTGCCAGCAGCGTAGCGGGAGGGAAGTACAATGAGCAGTTCTTC
14,TRBJ1-2,NA,few,TRBV12-3/TRBV12-4,CASSTSGPTYGYTF,TGTGCCAGCAGTACTTCAGGACCGACCTATGGCTACACCTTC
15,TRBJ1-1,NA,many,TRBV28,CASSLPSEPNTEAFF,TGTGCCAGCAGTTTACCTTCGGAACCGAACACTGAAGCTTTCTTT
14,TRBJ1-4,TRBD1,NA,TRBV2,CASRAPGQGAKLFF,TGTGCCAGCAGGGCTCCGGGACAGGGCGCAAAACTGTTTTTT
15,TRBJ2-7,NA,few,TRBV12-3/TRBV12-4,CASSLDLVAGSEQYF,TGTGCCAGCAGTTTAGACCTCGTTGCAGGGTCCGAGCAGTACTTC
15,TRBJ2-7,TRBD2,NA,TRBV12-3/TRBV12-4,CASSGLGREGPGQYF,TGTGCCAGCAGTGGGCTGGGGCGGGAGGGCCCAGGGCAGTACTTC
15,TRBJ2-4,NA,few,TRBV7-9,CASSARTRRDYIQYF,TGTGCCAGCAGCGCCCGGACGAGGAGAGATTACATTCAGTACTTC
16,TRBJ2-1,TRBD2,few,TRBV11-2,CASSPRTSGIWNEQFF,TGTGCCAGCAGCCCACGGACTAGCGGGATATGGAATGAGCAGTTCTTC
12,TRBJ2-1,NA,NA,TRBV6-2/TRBV6-3,CATGSGYNEQFF,TGTGCCACCGGGTCAGGGTACAATGAGCAGTTCTTC
15,TRBJ1-4,TRBD1,few,TRBV5-5,CASSSTPTGGEKLFF,TGTGCCAGCAGCTCCACCCCGACAGGGGGTGAAAAACTGTTTTTT
13,TRBJ2-7,NA,NA,TRBV11-2,CASSHTRANEQYF,TGTGCCAGCAGCCACACTCGGGCCAACGAGCAGTACTTC
14,TRBJ2-1,NA,few,TRBV11-2,CASSLERAYNEQFF,TGTGCCAGCAGCTTAGAGCGGGCCTACAATGAGCAGTTCTTC
18,TRBJ2-2,TRBD1,few,TRBV7-8,CASSLAMFRGLATGELFF,TGTGCCAGCAGCTTAGCCATGTTCAGGGGGCTTGCCACCGGGGAGCTGTTTTTT
15,TRBJ2-2,NA,NA,TRBV9,CASSTSPTGTGELFF,TGTGCCAGCAGCACCTCTCCCACAGGCACCGGGGAGCTGTTTTTT
14,TRBJ2-7,TRBD1,many,TRBV20-1,CSASGARDRAVEYF,TGCAGTGCTAGTGGGGCGAGAGACAGGGCGGTGGAGTACTTC
14,TRBJ2-5,TRBD1,many,TRBV9,CASSETGWGETQYF,TGTGCCAGCAGCGAGACAGGGTGGGGGGAGACCCAGTACTTC
13,TRBJ2-7,TRBD1,NA,TRBV29-1,CSVGSGTEYEQYF,TGCAGCGTGGGGTCCGGGACAGAATACGAGCAGTACTTC
15,TRBJ2-3,NA,NA,TRBV7-9,CASVPWDKITDTQYF,TGTGCCAGCGTCCCTTGGGACAAAATCACAGATACGCAGTATTTT
13,TRBJ2-7,NA,NA,TRBV2,CASSERRKYEQYF,TGTGCCAGCAGTGAACGCAGGAAGTACGAGCAGTACTTC
15,TRBJ2-2,TRBD1,NA,TRBV7-2,CASSGTGANTGELFF,TGTGCCAGCAGCGGGACAGGGGCGAACACCGGGGAGCTGTTTTTT
16,TRBJ2-7,NA,NA,TRBV4-3,CASSQEADTNIYEQYF,TGCGCCAGCAGCCAAGAAGCGGACACGAACATATACGAGCAGTACTTC
16,TRBJ2-3,TRBD2,many,TRBV7-9,CASSPRSSGSADTQYF,TGTGCCAGCAGTCCTCGGTCTAGCGGGAGTGCAGATACGCAGTATTTT
15,TRBJ2-7,TRBD1,NA,TRBV7-2,CASSSRTGPIYEQYF,TGTGCCAGCAGCTCGCGGACAGGGCCAATCTACGAGCAGTACTTC
15,TRBJ1-5,NA,NA,TRBV10-2,CASSESTYSNQPQHF,TGCGCCAGCAGTGAGTCAACGTATAGCAATCAGCCCCAGCATTTT
17,TRBJ2-1,TRBD2,few,TRBV7-2,CASSPRSRAGGYSEQFF,TGTGCCAGCAGCCCACGGTCCCGAGCGGGGGGGTATAGTGAGCAGTTCTTC
21,TRBJ2-1,TRBD2,few,TRBV4-2,CASSPYWSGTSGRAKYNEQFF,TGTGCCAGCAGCCCCTATTGGTCCGGGACTAGCGGGAGGGCCAAATACAATGAGCAGTTCTTC
15,TRBJ2-1,NA,NA,TRBV7-2,CASSLGWSSYNEQFF,TGTGCCAGCAGCTTAGGCTGGAGCTCCTACAATGAGCAGTTCTTC
11,TRBJ2-7,TRBD1,NA,TRBV29-1,CGGQGGSGQYF,TGCGGAGGACAGGGAGGTTCCGGGCAGTACTTC
14,TRBJ2-7,TRBD2,few,TRBV12-3/TRBV12-4,CASTGWGGSYEQYF,TGTGCCAGCACCGGATGGGGGGGGAGCTACGAGCAGTACTTC
15,TRBJ2-5,NA,NA,TRBV24-1,CATSVSAGVSETQYF,TGTGCCACCAGTGTCTCCGCCGGGGTAAGCGAGACCCAGTACTTC
14,TRBJ2-7,NA,few,TRBV7-9,CASSLIGKSYEQYF,TGTGCCAGCAGCTTAATAGGGAAATCCTACGAGCAGTACTTC
12,TRBJ2-1,NA,NA,TRBV20-1,CSARGPGGRKFF,TGCAGTGCTAGAGGCCCAGGGGGGCGGAAGTTCTTC
18,TRBJ2-2,NA,NA,TRBV15,CATSRDLLGPGGTGELFF,TGTGCCACCAGCAGAGATCTGTTAGGGCCAGGCGGAACCGGGGAGCTGTTTTTT
11,TRBJ2-7,NA,NA,TRBV5-6,CASSRQDEQYF,TGTGCCAGCAGCCGACAGGACGAGCAGTACTTC
14,TRBJ1-2,NA,many,TRBV6-5,CASSYSKGGGGYTF,TGTGCCAGCAGTTACTCGAAAGGCGGGGGTGGCTACACCTTC
14,TRBJ2-1,TRBD1,few,TRBV12-3/TRBV12-4,CASTWRTGGNEQFF,TGTGCCAGCACCTGGAGGACAGGGGGTAACGAGCAGTTCTTC
14,TRBJ1-4,NA,NA,TRBV6-1,CASSPGSTSGKLFF,TGTGCCAGCAGCCCCGGATCCACATCTGGAAAACTGTTTTTT
15,TRBJ2-7,TRBD2,many,TRBV7-2,CASSLRTSGVGEQYF,TGTGCCAGCAGCTTAAGGACTAGCGGGGTAGGCGAGCAGTACTTC
13,TRBJ2-2,NA,NA,TRBV29-1,CSVDTENTGELFF,TGCAGCGTTGACACTGAAAACACCGGGGAGCTGTTTTTT
15,TRBJ2-3,NA,few,TRBV7-8,CASSLRGFSTDTQYF,TGTGCCAGCAGCTTAAGGGGGTTTAGCACAGATACGCAGTATTTT
12,TRBJ2-7,NA,NA,TRBV28,CASSLRTYEQYF,TGTGCCAGCAGTTTAAGAACCTACGAGCAGTACTTC
16,TRBJ1-5,NA,NA,TRBV4-3,CASSQDLRGLNQPQHF,TGCGCCAGCAGCCAAGATCTCAGGGGCCTCAATCAGCCCCAGCATTTT
15,TRBJ2-5,NA,NA,TRBV12-3/TRBV12-4,CASSLSGFRGETQYF,TGTGCCAGCAGTTTGTCAGGCTTCCGCGGAGAGACCCAGTACTTC
15,TRBJ2-2,NA,NA,TRBV28,CASSLWQKNTGELFF,TGTGCCAGCAGTTTATGGCAGAAAAACACCGGGGAGCTGTTTTTT
15,TRBJ2-1,NA,few,TRBV7-2,CASSLAPLANNEQFF,TGTGCCAGCAGCTTAGCGCCGCTAGCGAACAATGAGCAGTTCTTC
14,TRBJ1-6,TRBD1,few,TRBV7-2,CASSLTGNNSPLHF,TGTGCCAGCAGCTTGACAGGGAATAATTCACCCCTCCACTTT
15,TRBJ1-5,NA,few,TRBV5-1,CASSSSGGGNQPQHF,TGCGCCAGCAGCTCTTCCGGGGGCGGCAATCAGCCCCAGCATTTT
15,TRBJ2-2,TRBD2,few,TRBV10-3,CAISDPSGPTGELFF,TGTGCCATCAGTGACCCTAGCGGTCCCACCGGGGAGCTGTTTTTT
12,TRBJ2-2,TRBD1,NA,TRBV2,CAGGRDTGELFF,TGTGCAGGGGGCAGGGACACCGGGGAGCTGTTTTTT